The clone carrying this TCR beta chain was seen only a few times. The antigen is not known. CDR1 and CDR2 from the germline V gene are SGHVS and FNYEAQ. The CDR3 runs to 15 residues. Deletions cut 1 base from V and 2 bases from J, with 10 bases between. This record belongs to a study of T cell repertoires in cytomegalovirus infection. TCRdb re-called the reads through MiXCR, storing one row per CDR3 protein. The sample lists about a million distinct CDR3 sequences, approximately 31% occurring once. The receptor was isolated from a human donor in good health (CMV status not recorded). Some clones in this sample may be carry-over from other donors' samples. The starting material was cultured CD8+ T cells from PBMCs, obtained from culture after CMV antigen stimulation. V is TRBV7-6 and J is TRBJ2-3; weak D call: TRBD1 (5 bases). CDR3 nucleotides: TGTGCCAGCAGCTTAGTCGACAGCCTCACAGATACGCAGTATTTT. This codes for CASSLVDSLTDTQYF.